Following are 16 T cell receptor beta chains from one sample sequenced in a study of CD8+CD57+ T cells in acquired aplastic anemia. According to the study, genomic DNA was the template for TCR beta VDJ and CDR3 profiling. One entry per CDR3 protein, called by TCRdb with MiXCR from the reads. The sample contains around 180,000 distinct CDR3 sequences, 48% of which appear only once. For sequencing, patients were chosen who had shown expansion of CD8+CD57+ cells by flow cytometry. Sequenced material: sorted CD4+, CD8+, or CD8+CD57+ T cells (not recorded which) from PBMCs. The receptors were sampled from a human donor with aplastic anemia.

The rearrangement joins TRBV24-1 to TRBJ1-2; D perhaps matches TRBD1 (6 bases). Germline V gene data show CDR1 as KGHDR and CDR2 as SFDVKD. The V end was cut by 3 bases, the J end by 0 bases, with 16 bases between. This CDR3 comprises 17 residues. Here the CDR3 reads CATSDHEGGSPNYGYTF. In DNA, the CDR3 is TGTGCCACCAGTGATCACGAAGGGGGATCGCCTAACTATGGCTACACCTTC.

A remark on this clonotype: This may be a read error, as it is one base from a much larger clone. Likely a read error: the CDR3 ends without its conserved phenylalanine or tryptophan. J is TRBJ2-2 and V is TRBV6-1; D call uncertain. Germline CDR1 is MNHNS and CDR2 is SASEGT. The V end lost 4 bases, the J end lost 5 bases, and 14 bases lay between the germline ends. The CDR3 is made up of 15 amino acids. CDR3: CASSVTRTETGELFL. The CDR3 DNA reads as TGTGCCAGCAGTGTAACCCGGACGGAGACCGGGGAGCTGTTTCTT.

The genes are TRBV24-1 and TRBJ2-3, with D possibly being TRBD2 (5 bases). This CDR3 has 15 residues. Trimming pared 5 bases from V and 2 bases from J, leaving 13 bases between. Looked up from germline, CDR1 is KGHDR and CDR2 is SFDVKD. CDR3 residues: CATSAMSGPTDTQYF. CDR3 nucleotide sequence: TGTGCCACCAGTGCCATGAGCGGACCCACAGATACGCAGTATTTT.

Details on this clonotype: The junction departs from the called germline gene at one end, perhaps through a read error. The gene calls are TRBV20-1 and TRBJ1-4; D remains unclear. CDR3 length: 14 amino acids. The germline CDR1 and CDR2 sequences are DFQATT and SNEGSKA (reference sequence). In DNA form, the CDR3 reads TGCAGTGCTCTACCATCAGCAACTAATGAAAACCTGTTTTTT. It specifies CSALPSATNENLFF.

This clonotype has a count of ten or more. The chain links TRBV6-6 to TRBJ2-2; D may be TRBD1 (6 bases). CDR3 length equals 14 residues. The V gene's germline CDR1 is MNHNY and CDR2 SVGAGI (reference sequence). V was trimmed by 8 bases and J by 4 bases, leaving 14 bases between them. The CDR3 reads CASQDRILTGELFF. The CDR3 DNA reads as TGTGCCAGCCAAGACAGGATTCTCACCGGGGAGCTGTTTTTT.

The chain employs TRBV19 and TRBJ2-1; 10 positions agree with TRBD2. Trimming at V came to 7 bases and at J to 14 bases, leaving 5 bases not matched to a gene. The CDR3 runs to 11 residues. The germline V gene has CDR1 LNHDA and CDR2 SQIVND (reference sequence). As DNA, the CDR3 is TGTGCCAGTACAAATGGGACTAGCGAGTTCTTC. Residues: CASTNGTSEFF.

With regard to this clonotype: A junction boundary mismatches the germline segment, possibly from a read error. The chain employs TRBV5-6 and TRBJ1-2; D is perhaps TRBD1 (5 bases). The CDR3 is made up of 13 amino acids. The germline CDR1 and CDR2 sequences are SGHDT and YYEEEE. The CDR3: CASSFLPQGGYTF. In DNA, the CDR3 is TGCGCCAGCAGCTTTCTACCCCAGGGTGGCTACACCTTC.

This clonotype occurred a few times. The chain employs TRBV18 and TRBJ2-7; 7 bases line up with TRBD1. Per germline, CDR1 KGHSH and CDR2 LQKENI. CDR3 length equals 15 residues. Trimming took 0 bases from V and 2 from J; bases not matched to a gene: 4. The chain's CDR3 is CASSPPGTAPYEQYF. CDR3 DNA sequence: TGTGCCAGCTCACCACCTGGGACAGCACCCTACGAGCAGTACTTC.

This chain joins TRBV7-9 and TRBJ2-2, with TRBD1 identical over 8 bases. CDR1 is SEHNR and CDR2 is FQNEAQ in the germline V gene (reference sequence). The CDR3 spans 15 residues. V trimming: 2 bases; J trimming: 6 bases; junction bases outside the gene matches: 5. The CDR3 DNA is TGTGCCAGCAGCTTAACAGGGGGTAGGGCCGGGGAGCTGTTTTTT. It is translated as CASSLTGGRAGELFF. Based on the CDR3 plus reference TRBV7-9 and TRBJ2-2, the full variable domain is DTGVSQNPRHKITKRGQNVTFRCDPISEHNRLYWYRQTLGQGPEFLTYFQNEAQLEKSRLLSDRFSAERPKGSFSTLEIQRTEQGDSAMYLCASSLTGGRAGELFFGEGSRLTVL.

The table lists this clonotype with a few counts. The chain employs TRBV15 and TRBJ2-7, with D maybe TRBD2 (5 bases). V gave up 0 bases and J gave up 6 bases, with 15 bases separating them. Germline V gene data show CDR1 as LNHNV and CDR2 as YYDKDF (reference sequence). There are 15 residues in the CDR3. CDR3 residues: CATSREVARGIEQYF. DNA of the CDR3: TGTGCCACCAGCAGAGAGGTTGCTAGAGGGATCGAGCAGTACTTC.

There are many counts of this clonotype. This sequence joins TRBV12-3 or TRBV12-4 and TRBJ2-3, with 9 bases matching TRBD2. V trimming: 4 bases; J trimming: 9 bases; junction bases outside the gene matches: 2. The CDR3 consists of 12 residues. CDR3 DNA: TGTGCCAGCAGTTATGCGGGGGGGACGCAGTATTTT. Residues: CASSYAGGTQYF.

This clonotype was seen repeatedly, ten times or more. V is TRBV19 and J is TRBJ1-1, with D tentatively TRBD1 (5 bases). V was cut by 3 bases and J by 5 bases, with 13 bases left in between. Germline CDR1 and CDR2: LNHDA and SQIVND (reference sequence). The CDR3 has 14 residues. In nucleotides, the CDR3 is TGTGCCAGTAGTATCGGCAGGGTGGGGACTGAAGCTTTCTTT. Translating gives CASSIGRVGTEAFF.

This chain links TRBV5-6 with TRBJ1-4; TRBD1 might be the D (5 bases). The V gene's germline CDR1 is SGHDT and CDR2 YYEEEE. The V end was cut by 4 bases, the J end by 3 bases, with 16 bases between. The CDR3 spans 16 residues. CDR3 sequence reads: CASSPWGPTANEKLFF. CDR3 coding DNA: TGTGCCAGCAGCCCCTGGGGCCCGACAGCTAATGAAAAACTGTTTTTT.

The chain combines TRBV2 with TRBJ1-5; 7 bases match TRBD1. Trimming removed 4 bases from V and 5 bases from J; junction bases left unmatched: 5. This CDR3 is 14 amino acids long. Germline CDR1 and CDR2: SNHLY and FYNNEI. In DNA form, the CDR3 reads TGTGCCAGCAGTGCCCGACAGGGATATCAGCCCCAGCATTTT. Encoded protein: CASSARQGYQPQHF.

This rearrangement joins TRBV25-1 to TRBJ2-1; 9 bases match TRBD2. Losses at the gene ends were 6 bases for V and 7 bases for J; bases not matched to a gene: 28. The CDR3 totals 21 residues. CDR1 is MGHDK, CDR2 SYGVNS, per germline. The CDR3 DNA reads TGTGCCAGCAGCTTTGGTTCAATTGGGCTAGCGGGGCAAAGCCGTAGGAATGAGCAGTTCTTC. Protein sequence: CASSFGSIGLAGQSRRNEQFF.

This clonotype has more than one count but fewer than ten. The V call is TRBV19, the J call TRBJ2-7; D unresolved. The CDR3 covers 14 residues. Trimming left V 5 bases short and J 0 bases short, with 11 bases between. Germline V gene sequence: CDR1 LNHDA, CDR2 SQIVND (reference sequence). The CDR3 DNA reads TGTGCCAGTAGTCCCCGACCCAACTCCTACGAGCAGTACTTC. Encoded protein: CASSPRPNSYEQYF.